The present T cell receptor (beta chain) was sequenced within a study of shared clonotypes between healthy human individuals. Study as a whole: Each donor's CD8 memory used one plate, CD8 naive two, each CD4 subset three. General observations from the study: Unshared clonotypes carried lower generation probabilities than those common to all four donors. Sampling included only blood; tissue repertoires likely differ.

Of note for this clone: Its antigen remains unknown.

Trimming removed 0 bases from V and 4 bases from J, with 11 bases in between. The CDR3 has 15 amino acids. Germline V gene sequence: CDR1 SGHKS, CDR2 YYEKEE (reference sequence). Sequencing was performed with immunoSEQ multiplex PCR; in TCRdb, only in-frame clones are kept and a portion is missing. This sample yields some 1,400,000 clones, of which roughly 96% are seen a single time; roughly 1.2% belongs to the top ten. Material: naive CD4+ T cells sorted from blood. Subset of the sample: CD45RA+ positively selected. The origin of this receptor is a young man in good health. V and J are TRBV5-5 and TRBJ1-5, with D unclear. Here the CDR3 reads CASSLGGLGNQPQHF. The CDR3 DNA sequence: TGTGCCAGCAGCTTGGGTGGGCTGGGGAATCAGCCCCAGCATTTT.